Each of the 2 T cell receptor beta chains below was sequenced from the same sample in a study of vaccination and CD4 T cells after COVID-19. TCRdb reanalysed the PCR reads using MiXCR and keeps one entry per CDR3 protein. Of 11,000 to 15,000 distinct CDR3 sequences listed, 69% are singletons. This specimen consisted of CD4+ T cells from blood, obtained after SARS-CoV-2 vaccination. These TCRs come from a human donor who had recovered from COVID-19.

This chain uses TRBV28 with TRBJ2-7, with D perhaps assigned TRBD1 or TRBD2 (6 bases each). The ends were cut back, 6 bases at V and 2 bases at J, with 11 bases in the middle. Germline V CDR1 and CDR2: MDHEN, SYDVKM. This CDR3 has 13 amino acids. The CDR3 DNA reads as TGTGCCAGCAGCTACGGGGGCCCCTACGAGCAGTACTTC. Its translation is CASSYGGPYEQYF. The complete variable domain, with remaining parts taken from reference TRBV28 and TRBJ2-7, reads DVKVTQSSRYLVKRTGEKVFLECVQDMDHENMFWYRQDPGLGLRLIYFSYDVKMKEKGDIPEGYSVSREKKERFSLILESASTNQTSMYLCASSYGGPYEQYFGPGTRLTVT.

The chain carries TRBV20-1 and TRBJ2-3; 7 bases are shared with TRBD2. Losses at the gene ends were 3 bases for V and 5 bases for J; bases not matched to a gene: 8. The CDR3 sequence is 14 residues long. Germline lookup yields CDR1 DFQATT and CDR2 SNEGSKA (reference sequence). CDR3 residues: CSASKGGSGDTQYF. The CDR3 DNA reads TGCAGTGCTAGTAAGGGCGGGAGTGGAGATACGCAGTATTTT.